This entry concerns a single TCR beta chain. The antigen is unknown. One entry per CDR3 protein results from TCRdb running MiXCR on the reads. The sample yields about 360,000 distinct CDR3 sequences, around a third seen once. The data were obtained in a study of T cell repertoires in cytomegalovirus infection. The overall study: Both a matching HLA type and CMV infection were indicated by public TCR beta signatures.

CDR1 and CDR2 (germline): MDHEN, SYDVKM. The CDR3 covers 18 residues. V shed 6 bases and J shed 0 bases, with 22 bases lying between them. The study, taken as a whole, reports: Dominant in the ex vivo response were TCR beta clonotypes restricted by HLA-C and specific for CMV.

This clonotype was obtained from a human donor in good health (CMV status not recorded). Some clones in this sample may be carry-over from other donors' samples. The sample was cultured PBMCs, taken from culture after CMV antigen stimulation. The chain carries TRBV28 and TRBJ2-3, with D possibly matching TRBD2 (6 bases). The CDR3 spells CASRLPTPIAVSTDTQYF. The CDR3 nucleotides are TGTGCCAGCAGGTTACCCACGCCTATAGCGGTCAGCACAGATACGCAGTATTTT.